This T cell receptor beta chain comes out of a study of T-cell memory formation after mild COVID-19 (dated by TCRdb to the early 2020s). As for the study more broadly: TCR sequence clusters from the two donors were found to be largely donor specific. In a couple of donors, T-cell clones that expanded and contracted after mild COVID-19 were followed by sequencing TCRalpha and TCRbeta repertoires longitudinally. The cohort was made up of two young adult volunteers, one female and one male, who were previously healthy.

On the study overall, not on this receptor specifically: Some responding clones were detected in pre-infection memory, suggesting pre-existing cross-reactive memory T cells joined the SARS-CoV-2 response. Only a couple of mild cases were covered in the study, and larger cohorts including severe cases with pre-infection samples were considered necessary. Balanced CD4/CD8 phenotypes were observed for clones contracting from day 15 to 85, whereas a bias towards CD4+ was observed for a second wave of clones expanding from day 15 to 37. SARS-CoV-2 specificity of the second-wave clones peaking on day 37 was not confirmed. Contracting CD4+ clones were located mainly in the CM and EM memory subsets, whereas CD8+ clones were found to be enriched in EMRA.

From its cysteine to its phenylalanine, the CDR3 spans 15 amino acids. Here the CDR3 DNA is all that survives: 45 bases in frame from base 1. V lost 5 bases and J lost 7 bases; the stretch between them is 15 bases long. Sequences MNHEY (CDR1) and SVGEGT (CDR2) are obtained from the germline V gene. The data were produced on an Illumina NovaSeq 6000. cDNA libraries for TCRalpha and TCRbeta were prepared by 5'RACE using constant-segment primers, with sample barcodes and unique molecular identifiers added. RNA was extracted from every sample with Trizol reagent. Library amplification was performed in two PCR steps, and a second sample barcode and Illumina TruSeq adapters were introduced in the second step. Sequencing of the libraries was done on an Illumina NovaSeq, producing 2 x 150 bp paired-end reads. Turning to the authors' computational methods: The reads were demultiplexed and collapsed into UMI-guided consensus sequences using migec v1.2.7. With mixcr v2.1.11, UMI consensuses were aligned to TRA and TRB V and J templates and assembled into clonotypes. Clonotypes were classified as expanded or contracted when called significant by both edgeR and NoisET, with noise models trained on biological replicates. For edgeR calls, a false discovery rate-adjusted p below 0.01 and a log2 fold-change threshold of 1 were applied. PCA with hierarchical clustering of max-normalized trajectories of the 1000 most abundant clonotypes was used as exploratory dynamics analysis. Separately sequenced CD4+ and CD8+ repertoires were used to assign the CD4 or CD8 phenotype of responding clones. TCRdb reprocessed the public reads (quality trimming at Q25 with fastp, clone calling with MiXCR) and kept in-frame beta chains. Entries that share a CDR3 protein sequence are merged under the most common genes and DNA. V and J calls and clone size were set by TCRdb, not the authors. This sample comprises 250,000 to 300,000 distinct CDR3 sequences, around 15% of them detected only once. About a fifth of the sample lies in the top ten.

Ficoll-Paque density gradient centrifugation was the method used to isolate PBMCs. Turning to this clonotype: Its target antigen remains unknown. No quality values exist for individual bases; no much larger clone is one base distant.

Recombination connected TRBV6-2 or TRBV6-3 to TRBJ2-6; TRBD1 is a weak D gene call, 6 bases matching. Sequencing used PBMCs or a T cell subset sorted from them (not recorded which). This sequence originates from a man between 18 and 29 years old who had mild COVID-19 (a few samples of this study predate the infection). The sample titles of this study are shuffled in the database, so cell type and time point are left out; the donor was told from shared clones. The CDR3 sequence is CASSPYRAGANVLTF. In nucleotide form, the sequence is TGTGCCAGCAGTCCGTACAGGGCAGGAGCCAACGTCCTGACTTTC.